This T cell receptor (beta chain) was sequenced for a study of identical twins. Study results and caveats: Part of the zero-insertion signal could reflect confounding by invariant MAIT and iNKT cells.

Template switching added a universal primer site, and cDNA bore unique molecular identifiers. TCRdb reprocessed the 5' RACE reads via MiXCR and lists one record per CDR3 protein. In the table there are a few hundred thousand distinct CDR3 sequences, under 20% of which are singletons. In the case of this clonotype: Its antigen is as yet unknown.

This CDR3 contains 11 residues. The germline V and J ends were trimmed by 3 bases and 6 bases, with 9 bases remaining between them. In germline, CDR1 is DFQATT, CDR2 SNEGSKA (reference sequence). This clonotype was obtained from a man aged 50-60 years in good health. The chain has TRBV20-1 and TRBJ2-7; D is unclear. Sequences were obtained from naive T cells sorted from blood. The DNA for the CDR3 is TGCAGTGCTAGCCAAAAGATCGAGCAGTACTTC. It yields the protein CSASQKIEQYF.